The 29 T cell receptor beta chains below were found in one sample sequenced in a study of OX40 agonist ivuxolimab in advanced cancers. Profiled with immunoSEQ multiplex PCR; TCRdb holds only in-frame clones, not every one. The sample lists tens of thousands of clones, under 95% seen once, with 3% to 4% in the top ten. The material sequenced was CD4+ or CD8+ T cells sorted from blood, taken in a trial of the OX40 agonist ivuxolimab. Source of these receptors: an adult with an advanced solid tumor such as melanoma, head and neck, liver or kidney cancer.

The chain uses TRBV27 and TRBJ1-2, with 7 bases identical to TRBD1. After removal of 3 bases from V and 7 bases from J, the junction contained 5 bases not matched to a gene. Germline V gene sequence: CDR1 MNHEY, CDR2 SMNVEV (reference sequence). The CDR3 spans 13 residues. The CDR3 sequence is CASSFRQGSGYTF. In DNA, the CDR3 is TGTGCCAGCAGTTTCCGACAGGGTAGTGGCTACACCTTC.

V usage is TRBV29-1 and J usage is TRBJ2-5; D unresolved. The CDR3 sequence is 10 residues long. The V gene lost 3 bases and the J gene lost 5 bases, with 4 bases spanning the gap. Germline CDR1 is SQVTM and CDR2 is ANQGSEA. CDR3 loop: CSVDAETQYF. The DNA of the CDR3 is TGCAGCGTTGATGCGGAGACCCAGTACTTC.

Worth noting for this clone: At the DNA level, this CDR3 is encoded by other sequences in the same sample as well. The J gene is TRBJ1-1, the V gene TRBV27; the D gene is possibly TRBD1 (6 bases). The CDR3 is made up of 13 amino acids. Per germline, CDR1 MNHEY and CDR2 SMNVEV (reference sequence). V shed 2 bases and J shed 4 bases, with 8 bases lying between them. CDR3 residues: CASSLQGSTEAFF. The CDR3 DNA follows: TGTGCCAGCAGTTTACAGGGGTCCACTGAAGCTTTCTTT.

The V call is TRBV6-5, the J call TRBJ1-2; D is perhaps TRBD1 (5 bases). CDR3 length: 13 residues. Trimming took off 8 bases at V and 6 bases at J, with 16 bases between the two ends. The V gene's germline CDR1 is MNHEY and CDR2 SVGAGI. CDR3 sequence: CASLGSGIDGYTF. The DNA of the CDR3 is TGTGCCAGCCTTGGATCAGGGATAGATGGCTACACCTTC.

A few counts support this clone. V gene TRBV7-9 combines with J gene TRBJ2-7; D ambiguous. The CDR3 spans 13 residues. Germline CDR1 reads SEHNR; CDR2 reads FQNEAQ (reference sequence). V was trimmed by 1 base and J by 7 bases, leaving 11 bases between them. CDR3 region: CASSLGWALEQYF. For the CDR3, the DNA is TGTGCCAGCAGCTTAGGGTGGGCCTTGGAGCAGTACTTC.

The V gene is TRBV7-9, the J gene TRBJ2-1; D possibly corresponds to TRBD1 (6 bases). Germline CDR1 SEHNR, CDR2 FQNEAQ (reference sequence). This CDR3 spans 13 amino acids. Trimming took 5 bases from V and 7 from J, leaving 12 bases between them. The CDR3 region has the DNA TGTGCCAGCAGCCAGCAGGGGCGGAATGAGCAGTTCTTC. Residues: CASSQQGRNEQFF.

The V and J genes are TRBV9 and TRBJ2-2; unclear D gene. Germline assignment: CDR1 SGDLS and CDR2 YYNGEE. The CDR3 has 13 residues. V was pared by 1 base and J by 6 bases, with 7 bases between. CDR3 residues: CASSVRTAGELFF. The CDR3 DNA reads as TGTGCCAGCAGCGTACGGACCGCCGGGGAGCTGTTTTTT.

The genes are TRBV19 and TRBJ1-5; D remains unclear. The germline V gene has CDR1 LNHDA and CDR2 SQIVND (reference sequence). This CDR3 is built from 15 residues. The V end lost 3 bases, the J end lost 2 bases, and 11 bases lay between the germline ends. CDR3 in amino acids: CASSIGWTGNQPQHF. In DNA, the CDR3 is TGTGCCAGTAGTATTGGTTGGACGGGCAATCAGCCCCAGCATTTT.

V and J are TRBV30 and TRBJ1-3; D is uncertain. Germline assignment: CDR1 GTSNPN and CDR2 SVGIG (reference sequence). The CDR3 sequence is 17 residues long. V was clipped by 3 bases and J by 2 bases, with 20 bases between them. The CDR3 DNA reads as TGTGCCTGGAGAGTGAGACGGCCCGAGGGCCCTGGAAACACCATATATTTT. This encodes CAWRVRRPEGPGNTIYF.

The CDR3 DNA follows: TGTGCCAGCAGCGCTACAGGGGGCGGTGAGACCCAGTACTTC. This translates into CASSATGGGETQYF. The chain has TRBV7-8 and TRBJ2-5, with 9 positions matching TRBD1. This CDR3 contains 14 residues. Losses at the gene ends were 5 bases for V and 5 bases for J; bases not matched to a gene: 6. Germline V gene data show CDR1 as SGHVS and CDR2 as FQNEAQ.

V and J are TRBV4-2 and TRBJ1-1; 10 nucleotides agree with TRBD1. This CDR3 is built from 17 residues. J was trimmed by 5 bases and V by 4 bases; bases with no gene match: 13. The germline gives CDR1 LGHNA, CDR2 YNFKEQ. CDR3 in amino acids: CASSPLGQGGRPTEAFF. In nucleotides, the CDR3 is TGTGCCAGCAGCCCACTAGGACAGGGGGGCCGTCCTACTGAAGCTTTCTTT.

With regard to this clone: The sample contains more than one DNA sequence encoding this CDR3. CDR3 sequence (DNA): TGTGCCAGCAGCCCCCCGGGACAGGCAGATTATTATGGCTACACCTTC. Translating it yields CASSPPGQADYYGYTF. This chain links TRBV25-1 with TRBJ1-2, with TRBD1 matching 8 bases. The CDR3 is made up of 16 amino acids. Unmatched junction bases numbered 14, after V lost 6 bases and J lost 5 bases. The germline gives CDR1 MGHDK, CDR2 SYGVNS.

The CDR3 reads CASSSPGRGHYEQYF. The DNA for the CDR3 is TGTGCCAGCAGCTCTCCGGGCCGGGGCCACTACGAGCAGTACTTC. The chain is built from TRBV7-9 and TRBJ2-7; D may correspond to TRBD1 or TRBD2 (5 bases each). Germline-derived CDR1 and CDR2 are SEHNR and FQNEAQ (reference sequence). The CDR3 is 15 residues long. V was pared by 4 bases and J by 3 bases, with 16 bases between.

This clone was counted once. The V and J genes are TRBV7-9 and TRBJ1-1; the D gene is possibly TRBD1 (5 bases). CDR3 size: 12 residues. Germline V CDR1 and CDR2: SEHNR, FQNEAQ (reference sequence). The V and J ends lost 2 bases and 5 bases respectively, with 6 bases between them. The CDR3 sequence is CASSLRGTEAFF. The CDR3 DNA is TGTGCCAGCAGCTTAAGGGGTACTGAAGCTTTCTTT. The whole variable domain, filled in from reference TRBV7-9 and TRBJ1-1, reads DTGVSQNPRHKITKRGQNVTFRCDPISEHNRLYWYRQTLGQGPEFLTYFQNEAQLEKSRLLSDRFSAERPKGSFSTLEIQRTEQGDSAMYLCASSLRGTEAFFGQGTRLTVV.

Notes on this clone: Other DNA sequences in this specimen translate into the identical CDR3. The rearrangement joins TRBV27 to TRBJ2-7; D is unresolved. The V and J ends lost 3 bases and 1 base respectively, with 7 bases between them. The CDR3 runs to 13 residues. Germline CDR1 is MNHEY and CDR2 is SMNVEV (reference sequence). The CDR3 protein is CASSFGQSYEQYF. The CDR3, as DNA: TGTGCCAGCAGTTTCGGCCAGTCCTACGAGCAGTACTTC.

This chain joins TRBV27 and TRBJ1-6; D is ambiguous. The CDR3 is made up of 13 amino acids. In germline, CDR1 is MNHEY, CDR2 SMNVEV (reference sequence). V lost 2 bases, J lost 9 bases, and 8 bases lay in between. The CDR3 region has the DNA TGTGCCAGCAGTTTAAGGGAAGGTTCACCCCTCCACTTT. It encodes CASSLREGSPLHF.

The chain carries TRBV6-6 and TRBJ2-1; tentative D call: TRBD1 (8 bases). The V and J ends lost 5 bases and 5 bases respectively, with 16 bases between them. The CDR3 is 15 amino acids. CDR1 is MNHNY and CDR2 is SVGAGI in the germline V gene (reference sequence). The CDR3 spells CASSVQTGGDNEQFF. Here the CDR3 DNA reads TGTGCCAGCAGTGTGCAAACAGGGGGGGACAATGAGCAGTTCTTC.

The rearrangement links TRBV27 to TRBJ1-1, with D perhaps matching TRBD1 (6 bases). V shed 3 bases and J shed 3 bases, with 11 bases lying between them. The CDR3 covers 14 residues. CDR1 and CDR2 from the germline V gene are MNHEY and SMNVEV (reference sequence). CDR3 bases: TGTGCCAGCAGTTTCAGGGGAGGGGACACTGAAGCTTTCTTT. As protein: CASSFRGGDTEAFF.

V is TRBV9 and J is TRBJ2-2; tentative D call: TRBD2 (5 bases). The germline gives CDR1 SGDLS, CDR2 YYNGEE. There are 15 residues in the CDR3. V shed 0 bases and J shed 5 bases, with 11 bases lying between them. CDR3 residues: CASSVDSRETGELFF. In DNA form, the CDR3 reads TGTGCCAGCAGCGTAGACTCTCGGGAAACCGGGGAGCTGTTTTTT.

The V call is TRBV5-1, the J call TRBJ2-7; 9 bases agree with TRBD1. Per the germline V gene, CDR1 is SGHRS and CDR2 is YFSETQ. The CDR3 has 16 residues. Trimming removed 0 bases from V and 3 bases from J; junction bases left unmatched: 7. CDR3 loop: CASSLVWTGERYEQYF. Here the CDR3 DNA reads TGCGCCAGCAGCTTGGTCTGGACAGGGGAACGCTACGAGCAGTACTTC.

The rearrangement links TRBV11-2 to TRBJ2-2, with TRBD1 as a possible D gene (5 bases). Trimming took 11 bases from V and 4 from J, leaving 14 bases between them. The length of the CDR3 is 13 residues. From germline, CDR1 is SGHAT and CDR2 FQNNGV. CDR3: CAGKNRITGELFF. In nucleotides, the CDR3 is TGTGCCGGAAAGAACAGGATCACCGGGGAGCTGTTTTTT.

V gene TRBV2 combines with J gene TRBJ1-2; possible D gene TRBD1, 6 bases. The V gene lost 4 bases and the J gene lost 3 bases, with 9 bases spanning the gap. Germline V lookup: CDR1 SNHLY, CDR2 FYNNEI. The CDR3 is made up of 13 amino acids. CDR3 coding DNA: TGTGCCAGCAGTGTCAACAGGGACTATGGCTACACCTTC. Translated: CASSVNRDYGYTF.

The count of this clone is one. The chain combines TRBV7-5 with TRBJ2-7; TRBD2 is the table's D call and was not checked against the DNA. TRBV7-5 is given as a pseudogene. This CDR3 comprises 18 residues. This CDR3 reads CARSLDGQAKRGSYEQYF. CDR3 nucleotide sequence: TGTGCCAGAAGCTTAGACGGGCAGGCCAAAAGAGGGTCCTACGAGCAGTACTTC.

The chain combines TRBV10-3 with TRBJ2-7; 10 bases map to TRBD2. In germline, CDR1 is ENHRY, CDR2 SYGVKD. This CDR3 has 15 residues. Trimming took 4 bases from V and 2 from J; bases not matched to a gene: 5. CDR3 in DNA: TGTGCCATCAGTGTAGGACTAGCGGACACCTACGAGCAGTACTTC. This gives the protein CAISVGLADTYEQYF.

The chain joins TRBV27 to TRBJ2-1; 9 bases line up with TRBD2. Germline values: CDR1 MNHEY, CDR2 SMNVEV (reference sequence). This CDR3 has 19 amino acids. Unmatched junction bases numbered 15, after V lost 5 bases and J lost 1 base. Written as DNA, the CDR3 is TGTGCCAGCAGTCTGACCATCCCTAGCGGGGAGCGGTCCTACAATGAGCAGTTCTTC. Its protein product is CASSLTIPSGERSYNEQFF.

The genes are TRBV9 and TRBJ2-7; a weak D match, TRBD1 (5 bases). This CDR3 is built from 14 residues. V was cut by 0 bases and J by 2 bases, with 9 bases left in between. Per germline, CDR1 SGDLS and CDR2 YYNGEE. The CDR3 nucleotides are TGTGCCAGCAGCGTAGCTACAGGCGCCTACGAGCAGTACTTC. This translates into CASSVATGAYEQYF.

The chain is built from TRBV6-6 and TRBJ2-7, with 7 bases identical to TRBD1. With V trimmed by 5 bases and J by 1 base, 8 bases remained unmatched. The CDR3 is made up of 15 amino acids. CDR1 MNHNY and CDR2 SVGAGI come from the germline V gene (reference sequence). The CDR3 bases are TGTGCCAGCAGTGTAGACAGGGATAGGTCCTACGAGCAGTACTTC. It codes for CASSVDRDRSYEQYF.

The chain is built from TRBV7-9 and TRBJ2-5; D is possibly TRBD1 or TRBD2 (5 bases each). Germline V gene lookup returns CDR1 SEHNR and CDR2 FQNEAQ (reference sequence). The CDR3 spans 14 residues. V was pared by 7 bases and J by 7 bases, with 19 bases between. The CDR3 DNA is TGTGCCAGCATCGGGACCCCTCCGTTGTGGACCCAGTACTTC. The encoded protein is CASIGTPPLWTQYF.

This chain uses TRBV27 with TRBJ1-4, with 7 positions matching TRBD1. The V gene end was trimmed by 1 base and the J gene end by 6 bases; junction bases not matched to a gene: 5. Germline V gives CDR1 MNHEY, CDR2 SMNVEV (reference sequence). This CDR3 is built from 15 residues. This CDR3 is CASSLFTGEDEKLFF. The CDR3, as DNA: TGTGCCAGCAGTTTATTTACAGGGGAAGATGAAAAACTGTTTTTT. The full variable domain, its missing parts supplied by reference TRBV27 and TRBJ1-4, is EAQVTQNPRYLITVTGKKLTVTCSQNMNHEYMSWYRQDPGLGLRQIYYSMNVEVTDKGDVPEGYKVSRKEKRNFPLILESPSPNQTSLYFCASSLFTGEDEKLFFGSGTQLSVL.